The clone carrying this T cell receptor beta chain was picked up a small number of times. Its antigen is as yet unknown. The TCR beta CDR3 regions underwent amplification using RNA transcripts as the source. Carried out on the TCR CDR3, a first-round RT-PCR used the HTBI primer set. Each CDR3 protein is one row after TCRdb ran MiXCR on the multiplex PCR reads. The sample shows around 350,000 distinct CDR3 sequences, around a sixth of them seen only once. These data come from a study of T cells in Graves' hyperthyroidism and ophthalmopathy. The overall study: Prior to any treatment, at the point of initial diagnosis, peripheral blood was collected.

Regarding the study as a whole: Ophthalmopathy onset followed model prediction by a median about six months. Blood also showed most of the thyroid clonotypes that were expanded above 0.001.

The blood was taken when hyperthyroidism was first diagnosed, before any ophthalmopathy symptoms showed up. Germline V lookup: CDR1 LNHNV, CDR2 YYDKDF (reference sequence). Trimming left V 0 bases short and J 0 bases short, with 6 bases between. The CDR3 sequence is 15 residues long. Sample: blood. The rearrangement joins TRBV15 to TRBJ1-3; D might be TRBD1 (6 bases). The receptor's source is a woman aged 18-29 years with Graves' hyperthyroidism that later progressed to Graves' ophthalmopathy. In DNA form, the CDR3 reads TGTGCCACCAGCAGAGACAGGGGCTCTGGAAACACCATATATTTT. Protein: CATSRDRGSGNTIYF.